This entry lists 17 T cell receptor beta chains sequenced from one sample in a study of blood T cells in healthy people across ages. With a J-beta primer mix and a sample-barcoded 5' primer, a second PCR ran about 7 to 12 cycles. TCRdb reprocessed the 5' RACE reads via MiXCR and lists one record per CDR3 protein. The sample consists of approximately 850,000 distinct CDR3 sequences, roughly 60% of them appearing once. The specimen was blood. These receptors originate from a man aged 30 to 39 in good health.

This clonotype was recorded a few times. The V call is TRBV6-1, the J call TRBJ1-1; tentatively, D is TRBD1 (5 bases). Germline lookup yields CDR1 MNHNS and CDR2 SASEGT. V lost 3 bases and J lost 8, with 7 bases in between. The CDR3 loop spans 11 amino acids. CDR3 in DNA: TGTGCCAGCAGTGATGAGGGGGAAGCTTTCTTT. Protein product: CASSDEGEAFF.

The rearrangement uses TRBV7-2 and TRBJ2-5; D gene unclear. The J call is in doubt because the DNA end fits TRBJ2-7 better. The germline CDR1 and CDR2 sequences are SGHTA and FQGNSA. CDR3 size: 16 residues. The CDR3 nucleotides are TGTGCCAGCAGCTTAGTAGGGTGGGGAAATACCTACGAGCAGTACTTC. It specifies CASSLVGWGNTYEQYF.

The gene calls are TRBV5-1 and TRBJ2-7, with 8 bases lining up with TRBD1. V dropped 4 bases and J dropped 1; count of bases not matched to a gene: 7. There are 15 residues in the CDR3. Per germline, CDR1 SGHRS and CDR2 YFSETQ. In DNA form, the CDR3 reads TGCGCCAGCAGCCCGCGGACAGGGCGTTCCTACGAGCAGTACTTC. Translating it yields CASSPRTGRSYEQYF.

The chain couples TRBV3-1 to TRBJ2-6, with D perhaps being TRBD1 or TRBD2 (5 bases each). CDR3 length equals 19 residues. The ends were cut back, 0 bases at V and 0 bases at J, with 15 bases in the middle. Germline CDR1 is LGHDT and CDR2 is YNNKEL (reference sequence). The DNA of the CDR3 is TGTGCCAGCAGCCAAGATAGGTTGGGGACGAACTCTGGGGCCAACGTCCTGACTTTC. Translation gives CASSQDRLGTNSGANVLTF.

This clonotype was seen once. The chain links TRBV6-5 to TRBJ2-3; no clear D gene. The germline V and J ends were trimmed by 0 bases and 1 base, with 8 bases remaining between them. This CDR3 contains 15 residues. Germline V gene sequence: CDR1 MNHEY, CDR2 SVGAGI. CDR3 nucleotides: TGTGCCAGCAGTTACTCCTGGCCTCGCACAGATACGCAGTATTTT. It is translated as CASSYSWPRTDTQYF.

This clonotype was seen once. The chain is built from TRBV28 and TRBJ2-1; the match to TRBD1 covers 9 bases. The germline V gene has CDR1 MDHEN and CDR2 SYDVKM. The V and J ends lost 4 bases and 2 bases, in that order; junction bases with no gene match: 9. This CDR3 spans 17 amino acids. As DNA, the CDR3 is TGTGCCAGCAGTTCCAATTTCCGGGACAGGGCCTACAATGAGCAGTTCTTC. The encoded protein is CASSSNFRDRAYNEQFF.

This clonotype has just one count. The J gene is TRBJ1-2, the V gene TRBV7-2; 7 bases map to TRBD1. The CDR3 totals 16 residues. The V gene's germline CDR1 is SGHTA and CDR2 FQGNSA. Germline trimming cut 0 bases from V and 0 bases from J; bases unmatched to any gene: 4. The CDR3, as DNA: TGTGCCAGCAGCTTAGCCTCCGGGACAGCTAACTATGGCTACACCTTC. Its protein product is CASSLASGTANYGYTF.

The rearrangement links TRBV6-2 or TRBV6-3 to TRBJ2-2; 10 bases match TRBD2. Germline values: CDR1 MNHEY, CDR2 SVGEGT. This CDR3 region has 14 residues. With V trimmed by 8 bases and J by 2 bases, 2 bases remained unmatched. The CDR3 DNA follows: TGTGCCAGCGGACTAGCGGCTAACACCGGGGAGCTGTTTTTT. Its translation is CASGLAANTGELFF.

The V gene is TRBV3-1, the J gene TRBJ2-7; TRBD1 is a possible D gene (7 bases). The better agreement between TRBJ2-5 and the DNA end casts doubt on the J call. The germline gives CDR1 LGHDT, CDR2 YNNKEL (reference sequence). The CDR3 spans 14 residues. In DNA form, the CDR3 reads TGTGCCAGCAGCCAGGCAGGGGGAGGTGAGACCCAGTACTTC. Translated: CASSQAGGGETQYF.

The V call is TRBV29-1, the J call TRBJ1-1, with TRBD1 matching 7 bases. The CDR3 contains 10 residues. The germline V gene encodes CDR1 SQVTM and CDR2 ANQGSEA. With 6 bases clipped from V and 5 bases from J, the junction kept 0 bases outside the gene matches. This CDR3 reads CSVQGTEAFF. CDR3 nucleotide sequence: TGCAGCGTACAGGGGACTGAAGCTTTCTTT.

The CDR3 region is CASSGTGTDDNEQYF. The CDR3 DNA reads as TGTGCCAGCAGTGGAACCGGGACAGACGACAATGAGCAGTACTTC. The chain employs TRBV12-3 or TRBV12-4 and TRBJ2-5, with 7 bases matching TRBD1. The CDR3 covers 15 residues. The trim removed 5 bases at V and 11 bases at J, leaving 17 bases unmatched.

V is TRBV29-1 and J is TRBJ2-1; TRBD1 is a possible D gene (6 bases). The J call could be wrong; TRBJ2-7 is a better fit for the DNA end. Germline CDR1 and CDR2: SQVTM and ANQGSEA. The CDR3 contains 13 residues. DNA of the CDR3: TGCAGCGTCAGACAGGACTCCTACAATGAGCAGTACTTC. Translating gives CSVRQDSYNEQYF.

J is TRBJ2-7 and V is TRBV9; D is uncertain. The CDR3 has 16 residues. Germline-derived CDR1 and CDR2 are SGDLS and YYNGEE. Trimming took 0 bases from V and 2 from J, leaving 15 bases between them. CDR3 sequence (DNA): TGTGCCAGCAGCGTAGGGACGGACCCGGTTCCCTACGAGCAGTACTTC. This translates into CASSVGTDPVPYEQYF.

This clonotype has just a few counts. As DNA, the CDR3 is TGTGCCAGCAGGGTTAGCGGGCAAAACATTCAGTACTTC. It specifies CASRVSGQNIQYF. The genes are TRBV28 and TRBJ2-4; 7 nucleotides line up with TRBD2. V shed 6 bases, J shed 5 bases, and the junction held 4 bases outside the gene matches. This CDR3 comprises 13 residues. The germline gives CDR1 MDHEN, CDR2 SYDVKM.

This clonotype was seen a few times. The rearrangement uses TRBV25-1 and TRBJ2-7, with a tentative D call TRBD2 (6 bases). V was cut by 4 bases and J by 2 bases, with 9 bases left in between. Germline V gene lookup returns CDR1 MGHDK and CDR2 SYGVNS. This CDR3 spans 13 amino acids. DNA for the CDR3: TGTGCCAGCAGTGCCGGGGGAACCTACGAGCAGTACTTC. This gives the protein CASSAGGTYEQYF.

This clonotype was seen ten or more times. This rearrangement joins TRBV29-1 to TRBJ2-1; 8 bases fit TRBD2. CDR3 length: 15 amino acids. The J segment lost 2 bases and the V segment lost 7 bases, leaving 10 bases of the junction unmatched. The germline CDR1 and CDR2 sequences are SQVTM and ANQGSEA. CDR3 nucleotide sequence: TGCAGCGGCCGGATTAGCGGGGCCCCCTACAATGAGCAGTTCTTC. Protein: CSGRISGAPYNEQFF.

The chain recombines TRBV11-2 with TRBJ2-4, with D unresolved. The CDR3 has 14 amino acids. The germline V gene has CDR1 SGHAT and CDR2 FQNNGV. V was clipped by 3 bases and J by 13 bases, with 19 bases between them. The CDR3 bases are TGTGCCAGCAGCTTGACTGGATCGAGGATTGAGCAGTACTTC. The encoded protein is CASSLTGSRIEQYF.